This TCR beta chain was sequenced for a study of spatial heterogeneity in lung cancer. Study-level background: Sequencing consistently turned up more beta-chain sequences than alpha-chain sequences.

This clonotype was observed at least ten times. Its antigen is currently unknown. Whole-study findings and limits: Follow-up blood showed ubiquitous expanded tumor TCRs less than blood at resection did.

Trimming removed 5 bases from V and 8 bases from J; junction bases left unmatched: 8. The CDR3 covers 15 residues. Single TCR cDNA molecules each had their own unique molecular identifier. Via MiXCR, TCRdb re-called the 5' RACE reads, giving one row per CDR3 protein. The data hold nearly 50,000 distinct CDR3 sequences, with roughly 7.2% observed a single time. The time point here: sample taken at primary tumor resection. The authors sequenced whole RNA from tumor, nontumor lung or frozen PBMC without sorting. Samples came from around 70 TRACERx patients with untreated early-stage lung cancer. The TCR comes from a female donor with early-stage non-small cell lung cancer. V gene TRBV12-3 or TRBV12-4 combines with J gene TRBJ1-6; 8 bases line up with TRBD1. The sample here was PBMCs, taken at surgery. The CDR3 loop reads CASSLRDRRDSPLHF. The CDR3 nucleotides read TGTGCCAGCAGTCTCCGGGACAGGCGAGATTCACCCCTCCACTTT.